This T cell receptor (beta chain) was recorded in a study of cytomegalovirus exposure and HLA in healthy donors. Study conclusions and caveats: Follow-up analysis seemed to connect common viral pathogens with several of the most significant clusters identified.

From germline, CDR1 is MNHNY and CDR2 SVGAGI (reference sequence). V was pared by 7 bases and J by 3 bases, with 13 bases of the junction left unmatched. The CDR3 has 16 amino acids. The PCR had 60 Vbeta and 13 Jbeta primers. Generated by immunoSEQ multiplex PCR, the TCRdb table keeps only in-frame clones and is missing some. Of about 52,000 clones listed, around three fifths are singletons. In regard to this clone: The antigen is unknown.

The sequence was collected from a human donor in good health. Sequenced input: PBMCs. This sequence joins TRBV6-6 and TRBJ2-3; 7 bases are shared with TRBD2. CDR3: CASTTRAGWGTDTQYF. CDR3 coding DNA: TGTGCCAGCACAACCAGAGCGGGGTGGGGGACAGATACGCAGTATTTT.